Detailed here is one T cell receptor (beta chain). The sample belongs to a study of OX40 agonist ivuxolimab in advanced cancers. Study in general: The patients' treatment was ivuxolimab, an agonistic anti-OX40 (CD134) antibody. Patients treated during dose escalation were battling hepatocellular carcinoma, melanoma, renal cell or head and neck cancer. Antecedent anti-PD-1, anti-PD-L1 or anti-CTLA-4 therapy was permissible, with approximately 44% having received some.

V was pared by 2 bases and J by 5 bases, with 12 bases between. In germline, CDR1 is SGHVS, CDR2 FNYEAQ. The CDR3 sequence is 14 residues long. The table came from immunoSEQ multiplex PCR; TCRdb's copy has only in-frame clones and leaves some out. Altogether 85,000 to 100,000 clones are present, roughly 90% being singletons, with the ten largest covering approximately 0.32%. This receptor was taken from an adult with an advanced solid tumor such as melanoma, head and neck, liver or kidney cancer. The V call is TRBV7-6, the J call TRBJ2-5; weak D call: TRBD1 (5 bases). The source material was CD4+ or CD8+ T cells sorted from blood, sampled in a trial of the OX40 agonist ivuxolimab. CDR3 sequence (DNA): TGTGCCAGCAGCTTAAGTTTGGGGCCCGAGACCCAGTACTTC. Protein product: CASSLSLGPETQYF.